The clone carrying this T cell receptor (beta chain) was counted ten times or more. This record belongs to a study of T cell changes during pregnancy in multiple sclerosis. Measured with immunoSEQ multiplex PCR; TCRdb has only the in-frame clones, and not every one. The table has fewer than 85,000 clones, about 88% seen once. The receptor comes from a female donor with multiple sclerosis, enrolled in a pregnancy study. The sequences come from peripheral blood, collected before pregnancy.

CDR3 nucleotides: TGTGCCAGCAGTGAAGCGCTCAGGCCAGCCTATAATTCACCCCTCCACTTT. This gives the protein CASSEALRPAYNSPLHF. The chain couples TRBV6-1 to TRBJ1-6; D is unresolved. Trimming left V 0 bases short and J 2 bases short, with 11 bases between. Looked up from germline, CDR1 is MNHNS and CDR2 is SASEGT. This CDR3 contains 17 residues.